A single sample is the source of the 31 T cell receptor beta chains below, sequenced in a study of blood T cell repertoires in COVID-19. TCRdb's copy holds only in-frame clones and misses some; the assay was immunoSEQ multiplex PCR. The data contain fewer than 250,000 clones, about 82% of them singletons. The sequenced sample consisted of peripheral blood. All receptors come from a woman aged 55-69 years with active or convalescent COVID-19.

V and J are TRBV6-4 and TRBJ2-1, with D tentatively TRBD2 (5 bases). V lost 0 bases and J lost 2, with 11 bases in between. Germline loops: CDR1 MRHNA, CDR2 SNTAGT. The CDR3 totals 16 residues. The CDR3 sequence: CASSDSGVRPYNEQFF. The CDR3 coding sequence is TGTGCCAGCAGTGACTCCGGGGTCCGACCCTACAATGAGCAGTTCTTC.

This chain joins TRBV14 and TRBJ2-3, with 11 bases matching TRBD2. The V segment lost 4 bases and the J segment 2 bases; nucleotides outside the gene matches: 2. Germline V CDR1 and CDR2: SGHDN, FVKESK. The CDR3 contains 15 residues. CDR3: CASSPGLAVTDTQYF. CDR3 coding DNA: TGTGCCAGCAGCCCGGGACTAGCGGTCACAGATACGCAGTATTTT. Supplemented by reference TRBV14 and TRBJ2-3, the full variable domain reads EAGVTQFPSHSVIEKGQTVTLRCDPISGHDNLYWYRRVMGKEIKFLLHFVKESKQDESGMPNNRFLAERTGGTYSTLKVQPAELEDSGVYFCASSPGLAVTDTQYFGPGTRLTVL.

In this sample, this clone turned up once. The rearrangement links TRBV2 to TRBJ2-5; TRBD1 aligns across 9 bases. Germline V gene sequence: CDR1 SNHLY, CDR2 FYNNEI. The CDR3 is made up of 14 amino acids. V lost 6 bases, J lost 7 bases, and 9 bases stayed unmatched. The chain's CDR3 is CASREQGALGTQYF. The CDR3 DNA reads as TGTGCCAGCAGGGAACAGGGGGCGCTGGGGACCCAGTACTTC.

The chain has TRBV4-1 and TRBJ1-1; 9 bases agree with TRBD1. The CDR3 extends over 15 amino acids. Trimming took 3 bases from V and 5 from J; bases not matched to a gene: 7. CDR1 MGHRA and CDR2 YSYEKL come from the germline V gene. CDR3 in DNA: TGCGCCAGCAGCCATCCGGGACAGGGAGATACTGAAGCTTTCTTT. It translates to CASSHPGQGDTEAFF.

The gene calls are TRBV19 and TRBJ1-5; D ambiguous. Trimming left V 4 bases short and J 8 bases short, with 6 bases between. CDR3 size: 11 residues. The germline V gene has CDR1 LNHDA and CDR2 SQIVND (reference sequence). CDR3 loop: CASSNREPQHF. As DNA, the CDR3 is TGTGCCAGTAGTAACAGAGAGCCCCAGCATTTT.

The chain is built from TRBV9 and TRBJ1-4; TRBD1 agrees at 12 bases. Losses at the gene ends were 2 bases for V and 7 bases for J; bases not matched to a gene: 3. The CDR3 extends over 15 amino acids. Germline assignment: CDR1 SGDLS and CDR2 YYNGEE. CDR3 coding DNA: TGTGCCAGCAGCGTTCCGGGACAGGGGGCTGAAAAACTGTTTTTT. It is translated as CASSVPGQGAEKLFF. The full variable domain, in which reference TRBV9 and TRBJ1-4 provide the parts outside the CDR3, is DSGVTQTPKHLITATGQRVTLRCSPRSGDLSVYWYQQSLDQGLQFLIQYYNGEERAKGNILERFSAQQFPDLHSELNLSSLELGDSALYFCASSVPGQGAEKLFFGSGTQLSVL.

This sequence joins TRBV13 and TRBJ1-2, with TRBD1 matching 9 bases. V shed 4 bases, J shed 0 bases, and the junction held 6 bases outside the gene matches. CDR1 and CDR2 (germline): PRHDT, FYEKMQ (reference sequence). This CDR3 has 16 residues. CDR3 bases: TGTGCCAGCAGCTCGGGACAGGGCCTCCCTAACTATGGCTACACCTTC. It yields the protein CASSSGQGLPNYGYTF.

The chain is built from TRBV3-1 (or the pseudogene TRBV3-2) and TRBJ1-5; the D gene is possibly TRBD1 (6 bases). CDR1 and CDR2 from the germline V gene are LGHDT and YNNKEL (reference sequence). V lost 2 bases, J lost 4 bases, and 21 bases lay in between. This CDR3 comprises 18 residues. The CDR3 loop is CASSQSQPPNRVNQPQHF. Here the CDR3 DNA reads TGTGCCAGCAGCCAATCCCAACCCCCCAACAGGGTTAATCAGCCCCAGCATTTT.

The rearrangement joins TRBV7-6 to TRBJ2-7, with 8 bases fitting TRBD2. The CDR3 contains 16 residues. In germline, CDR1 is SGHVS, CDR2 FNYEAQ. V lost 4 bases, J lost 2 bases, and 10 bases stayed unmatched. The CDR3 sequence is CASSSSRGRPTYEQYF. In nucleotides, the CDR3 is TGTGCCAGCAGCTCCTCCCGCGGGAGGCCCACCTACGAGCAGTACTTC.

This sequence joins TRBV11-2 and TRBJ1-3; no reliable D call. The V gene's germline CDR1 is SGHAT and CDR2 FQNNGV. This CDR3 is 12 amino acids long. The V and J ends lost 5 bases and 5 bases respectively, with 7 bases between them. CDR3 bases: TGTGCCAGCAGCGACTCCCGAAACACCATATATTTT. This gives the protein CASSDSRNTIYF.

The V and J genes are TRBV18 and TRBJ1-3; 8 bases agree with TRBD1. Germline assignment: CDR1 KGHSH and CDR2 LQKENI. V lost 2 bases and J lost 3; bases outside the gene matches: 6. The CDR3 runs to 16 residues. The CDR3 spells CASSPSGRGLGNTIYF. In DNA form, the CDR3 reads TGTGCCAGCTCACCATCCGGCAGGGGGCTTGGAAACACCATATATTTT.

This chain uses TRBV15 with TRBJ2-3; D unresolved. Germline values: CDR1 LNHNV, CDR2 YYDKDF (reference sequence). The V end lost 0 bases, the J end lost 5 bases, and 12 bases lay between the germline ends. The CDR3 contains 15 residues. The CDR3 reads CATSRDPQYGDTQYF. The CDR3 DNA is TGTGCCACCAGCAGAGATCCCCAATACGGAGATACGCAGTATTTT.

This clone was detected once. The V and J genes are TRBV10-3 and TRBJ2-1, with 15 bases identical to TRBD2. CDR1 and CDR2 from the germline V gene are ENHRY and SYGVKD. The CDR3 consists of 18 residues. The trim removed 8 bases at V and 4 bases at J, leaving 12 bases unmatched. CDR3 protein: CAIQPGLAGGSLYNEQFF. For the CDR3, the DNA is TGTGCCATCCAACCGGGACTAGCGGGGGGTTCGTTATACAATGAGCAGTTCTTC.

This chain joins TRBV11-2 and TRBJ2-1, with D perhaps matching TRBD1 (6 bases). Trimming pared 4 bases from V and 4 bases from J, leaving 14 bases between. In germline, CDR1 is SGHAT, CDR2 FQNNGV. This CDR3 is 15 amino acids long. The CDR3 DNA follows: TGTGCCAGCAGCTCAGCCGGGACAAATTACAATGAGCAGTTCTTC. Protein sequence: CASSSAGTNYNEQFF.

This chain joins TRBV19 and TRBJ1-2; D uncertain. Germline V gives CDR1 LNHDA, CDR2 SQIVND (reference sequence). This CDR3 spans 13 amino acids. Trimming shortened V by 3 bases and J by 2 bases, and 7 bases separated the two germline ends. The CDR3 DNA sequence: TGTGCCAGTAGTATCCGGGAGAACTATGGCTACACCTTC. It codes for CASSIRENYGYTF.

CDR3 in amino acids: CASSQDSHMAGTRGTGELFF. The DNA of the CDR3 is TGTGCCAGCAGCCAAGATTCTCACATGGCCGGGACTCGAGGCACCGGGGAGCTGTTTTTT. The gene calls are TRBV3-1 (or the pseudogene TRBV3-2) and TRBJ2-2, with a possible D match to TRBD2 (6 bases). CDR3 size: 20 residues. The ends were cut back, 0 bases at V and 4 bases at J, with 24 bases in the middle. The germline V gene encodes CDR1 LGHDT and CDR2 YNNKEL (reference sequence).

The sample holds a few counts of this clone. The rearrangement joins TRBV12-3 or TRBV12-4 to TRBJ1-1; unclear D gene. The CDR3 is 13 residues long. V lost 3 bases and J lost 1, with 6 bases in between. In DNA, the CDR3 is TGTGCCAGCAGTTTGGCGGAGAACACTGAAGCTTTCTTT. Its protein product is CASSLAENTEAFF.

The chain employs TRBV19 and TRBJ2-2; 7 nucleotides agree with TRBD1. The J segment lost 0 bases and the V segment lost 6 bases, leaving 1 base of the junction unmatched. The V gene's germline CDR1 is LNHDA and CDR2 SQIVND (reference sequence). The CDR3 covers 14 residues. The DNA for the CDR3 is TGTGCCAGTAGGGACAGGACGAACACCGGGGAGCTGTTTTTT. This encodes CASRDRTNTGELFF. Complete variable domain (other parts from reference TRBV19 and TRBJ2-2): DGGITQSPKYLFRKEGQNVTLSCEQNLNHDAMYWYRQDPGQGLRLIYYSQIVNDFQKGDIAEGYSVSREKKESFPLTVTSAQKNPTAFYLCASRDRTNTGELFFGEGSRLTVL.

The chain recombines TRBV3-1 (or the pseudogene TRBV3-2) with TRBJ2-5; D is ambiguous. V lost 0 bases and J 4 bases, leaving 24 bases between the germline ends. Germline V gene data show CDR1 as LGHDT and CDR2 as YNNKEL (reference sequence). The CDR3 is 19 residues long. Here the CDR3 DNA reads TGTGCCAGCAGCCAAGATGCTTGGGCTGCGATCCTATGTAGAGAGACCCAGTACTTC. It yields the protein CASSQDAWAAILCRETQYF.

This chain joins TRBV2 and TRBJ2-5; D not certain. Germline CDR1 is SNHLY and CDR2 is FYNNEI. The CDR3 length is 13 residues. Trimming cost V 4 bases and J 5 bases, with 11 bases left between them. The CDR3 DNA reads TGTGCCAGCAGTGTGGCTAGATCGGAGACCCAGTACTTC. Its translation: CASSVARSETQYF.

This clone has a handful of counts. The rearrangement joins TRBV11-2 to TRBJ2-6, with a weak D call TRBD2 (5 bases). The CDR3 is made up of 17 amino acids. The germline CDR1 and CDR2 sequences are SGHAT and FQNNGV. V was shortened by 6 bases and J by 2 bases, with 17 bases between the two germline ends. In DNA form, the CDR3 reads TGTGCCAGCAGACACTGGAATTCGGGGACTGGGGCCAACGTCCTGACTTTC. It encodes CASRHWNSGTGANVLTF. Looking up the rest from reference TRBV11-2 and TRBJ2-6 gives the full variable domain: EAGVAQSPRYKIIEKRQSVAFWCNPISGHATLYWYQQILGQGPKLLIQFQNNGVVDDSQLPKDRFSAERLKGVDSTLKIQPAKLEDSAVYLCASRHWNSGTGANVLTFGAGSRLTVL.

The chain employs TRBV3-1 (or the pseudogene TRBV3-2) and TRBJ2-3, with TRBD1 matching 9 bases. V was clipped by 1 base and J by 2 bases; unmatched bases: 7. CDR1 is LGHDT and CDR2 is YNNKEL in the germline V gene (reference sequence). The CDR3 covers 17 residues. In DNA, the CDR3 is TGTGCCAGCAGCCAAGGACAACACAGGGGGCTCACAGATACGCAGTATTTT. Its protein is CASSQGQHRGLTDTQYF.

This clone was detected a few times. V usage is TRBV3-1 (or the pseudogene TRBV3-2) and J usage is TRBJ2-7, with 9 bases lining up with TRBD2. Germline CDR1 is LGHDT and CDR2 is YNNKEL (reference sequence). Trimming removed 1 base from V and 6 bases from J; junction bases left unmatched: 4. The CDR3 length is 14 residues. CDR3 sequence (DNA): TGTGCCAGCAGCCAAGGGCGGGAGGGCGGCGAGCAGTACTTC. It encodes CASSQGREGGEQYF.

The gene calls are TRBV10-1 and TRBJ1-1; D call uncertain. The CDR3 consists of 14 residues. Germline assignment: CDR1 WNHNN and CDR2 SYGVQD (reference sequence). Trimming took off 8 bases at V and 0 bases at J, with 13 bases between the two ends. This chain's CDR3 is CASSLGTVNTEAFF. DNA of the CDR3: TGCGCCAGCTCCCTTGGAACAGTGAACACTGAAGCTTTCTTT.

The chain carries TRBV5-8 and TRBJ2-7; 7 nucleotides align to TRBD1. Germline values: CDR1 SGHTS, CDR2 YDEGEE. V lost 6 bases, J lost 5 bases, and 8 bases stayed unmatched. The CDR3 has 13 amino acids. CDR3 protein: CASTLDRAHEQYV. In DNA form, the CDR3 reads TGTGCCAGCACCCTAGACAGGGCCCACGAGCAGTACGTC.

This clone occurred a few times. This chain uses TRBV11-3 with TRBJ1-2; D is unresolved. Trimming shortened V by 2 bases and J by 6 bases, and 10 bases separated the two germline ends. The V gene's germline CDR1 is SGHNT and CDR2 YENEEA. The CDR3 spans 13 residues. The CDR3 region is CASSLSLEHGYTF. DNA of the CDR3: TGTGCCAGCAGCTTAAGCCTGGAGCATGGCTACACCTTC. The full variable domain, in which reference TRBV11-3 and TRBJ1-2 provide the parts outside the CDR3, is EAGVVQSPRYKIIEKKQPVAFWCNPISGHNTLYWYLQNLGQGPELLIRYENEEAVDDSQLPKDRFSAERLKGVDSTLKIQPAELGDSAVYLCASSLSLEHGYTFGSGTRLTVV.

The chain combines TRBV19 with TRBJ1-4; D may be TRBD1 (6 bases). The germline gives CDR1 LNHDA, CDR2 SQIVND (reference sequence). The V and J ends lost 5 bases and 4 bases respectively, with 11 bases between them. CDR3 length equals 14 residues. The CDR3 DNA reads TGTGCCAGTAGTGTGCAGGGGAGTAATGAAAAACTGTTTTTT. Translated, it gives CASSVQGSNEKLFF.

V gene TRBV7-2 combines with J gene TRBJ2-3; 8 bases match TRBD1. Germline V gives CDR1 SGHTA, CDR2 FQGNSA. CDR3 size: 15 residues. The V segment lost 5 bases and the J segment 3 bases; nucleotides outside the gene matches: 7. The DNA of the CDR3 is TGTGCCAGCAGCCCCGGACAGGGTCCAACAGATACGCAGTATTTT. It specifies CASSPGQGPTDTQYF.

The genes are TRBV30 and TRBJ2-1; perhaps TRBD2 as D (6 bases). The germline V and J ends were trimmed by 2 bases and 3 bases, with 14 bases remaining between them. The germline V gene encodes CDR1 GTSNPN and CDR2 SVGIG (reference sequence). The CDR3 consists of 15 residues. The DNA of the CDR3 is TGTGCCTGGAGTAAGACTAGGACCGACTACAATGAGCAGTTCTTC. Its translation is CAWSKTRTDYNEQFF. The whole variable domain, filled in from reference TRBV30 and TRBJ2-1, reads SQTIHQWPATLVQPVGSPLSLECTVEGTSNPNLYWYRQAAGRGLQLLFYSVGIGQISSEVPQNLSASRPQDRQFILSSKKLLLSDSGFYLCAWSKTRTDYNEQFFGPGTRLTVL.

J is TRBJ2-1 and V is TRBV7-3; 15 positions agree with TRBD2. After removal of 4 bases from V and 6 bases from J, the junction contained 7 bases not matched to a gene. The CDR3 has 17 residues. From germline, CDR1 is SGHTA and CDR2 FQGTGA. DNA of the CDR3: TGTGCCAGCAGCTATGGACTAGCGGGAGGGCCGGGCAATGAGCAGTTCTTC. It codes for CASSYGLAGGPGNEQFF.

The sample holds one count of this clone. This chain links TRBV5-5 with TRBJ1-1; TRBD1 aligns across 7 bases. CDR1 is SGHKS, CDR2 YYEKEE, per germline (reference sequence). Trimming took 0 bases from V and 2 from J; bases not matched to a gene: 4. The CDR3 covers 15 residues. The CDR3 loop is CASSLGQGRNTEAFF. The CDR3 DNA reads TGTGCCAGCAGCTTGGGACAGGGACGAAACACTGAAGCTTTCTTT.